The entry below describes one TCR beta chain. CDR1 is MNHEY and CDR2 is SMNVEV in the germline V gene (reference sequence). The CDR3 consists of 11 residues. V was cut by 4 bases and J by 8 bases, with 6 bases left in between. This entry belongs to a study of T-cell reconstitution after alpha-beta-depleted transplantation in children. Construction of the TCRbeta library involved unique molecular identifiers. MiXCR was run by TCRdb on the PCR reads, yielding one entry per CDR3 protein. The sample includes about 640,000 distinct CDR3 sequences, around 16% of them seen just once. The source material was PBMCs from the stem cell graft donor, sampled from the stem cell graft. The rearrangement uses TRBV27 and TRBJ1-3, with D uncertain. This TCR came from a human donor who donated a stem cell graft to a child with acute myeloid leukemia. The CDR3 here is CASSSGDTIYF. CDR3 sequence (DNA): TGTGCCAGCAGTTCAGGAGACACCATATATTTT.